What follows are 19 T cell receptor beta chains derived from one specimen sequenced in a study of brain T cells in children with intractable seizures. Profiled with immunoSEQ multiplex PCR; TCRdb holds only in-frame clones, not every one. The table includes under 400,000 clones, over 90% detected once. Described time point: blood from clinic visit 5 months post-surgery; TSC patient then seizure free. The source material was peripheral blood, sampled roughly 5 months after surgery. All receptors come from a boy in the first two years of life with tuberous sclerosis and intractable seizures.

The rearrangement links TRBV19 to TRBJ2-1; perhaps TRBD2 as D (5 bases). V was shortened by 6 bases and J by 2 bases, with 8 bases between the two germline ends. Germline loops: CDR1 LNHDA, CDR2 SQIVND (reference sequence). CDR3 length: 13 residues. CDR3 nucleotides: TGTGCCAGTAGCTTCGGGACCTACAATGAGCAGTTCTTC. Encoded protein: CASSFGTYNEQFF.

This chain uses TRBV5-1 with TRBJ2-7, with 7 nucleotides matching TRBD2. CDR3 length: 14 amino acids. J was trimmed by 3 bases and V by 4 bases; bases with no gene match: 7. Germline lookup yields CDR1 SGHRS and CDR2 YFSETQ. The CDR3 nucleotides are TGCGCCAGCAGCGAAGCGGGAAGAGGCTACGAGCAGTACTTC. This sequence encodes CASSEAGRGYEQYF.

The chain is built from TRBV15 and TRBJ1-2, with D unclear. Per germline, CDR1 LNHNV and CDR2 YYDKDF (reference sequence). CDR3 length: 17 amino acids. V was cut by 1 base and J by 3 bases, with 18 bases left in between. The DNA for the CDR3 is TGTGCCACCAGCAGAGCCCCCCCGATTCCCAGAGACTATGGCTACACCTTC. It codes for CATSRAPPIPRDYGYTF.

This CDR3 is CASSPSETGVGDEKLFF. In DNA form, the CDR3 reads TGTGCCAGCAGCCCATCCGAGACAGGAGTAGGGGATGAAAAACTGTTTTTT. V is TRBV3-1 (or the pseudogene TRBV3-2) and J is TRBJ1-4, with D possibly matching TRBD1 (6 bases). The germline gives CDR1 LGHDT, CDR2 YNNKEL (reference sequence). Trimming took off 4 bases at V and 6 bases at J, with 21 bases between the two ends. The CDR3 has 17 amino acids.

CDR3 coding DNA: TGTGCCAGCAGTCTGGACACTGAAGCTTTCTTT. Encoded protein: CASSLDTEAFF. This chain links TRBV12-3 or TRBV12-4 with TRBJ1-1; the D is unclear. The CDR3 runs to 11 residues. V was cut by 5 bases and J by 3 bases, with 4 bases left in between.

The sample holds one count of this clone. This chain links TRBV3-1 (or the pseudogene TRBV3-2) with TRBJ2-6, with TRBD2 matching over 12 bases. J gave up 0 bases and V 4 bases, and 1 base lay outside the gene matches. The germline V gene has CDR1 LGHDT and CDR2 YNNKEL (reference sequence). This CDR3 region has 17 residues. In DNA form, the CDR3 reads TGTGCCAGCAGCCCGACTAGCGGGGGCTCTGGGGCCAACGTCCTGACTTTC. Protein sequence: CASSPTSGGSGANVLTF.

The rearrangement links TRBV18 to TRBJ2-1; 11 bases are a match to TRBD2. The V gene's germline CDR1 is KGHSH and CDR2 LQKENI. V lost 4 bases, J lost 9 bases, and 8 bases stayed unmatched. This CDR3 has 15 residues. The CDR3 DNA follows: TGTGCCAGCTCACAAATGGGACTAGCGGTATCTGAGCAGTTCTTC. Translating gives CASSQMGLAVSEQFF.

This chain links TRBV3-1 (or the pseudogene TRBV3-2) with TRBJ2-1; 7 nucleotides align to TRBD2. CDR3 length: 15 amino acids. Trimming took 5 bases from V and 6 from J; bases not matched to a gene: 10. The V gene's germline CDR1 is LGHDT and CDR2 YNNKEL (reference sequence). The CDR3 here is CASSETSVGANEQFF. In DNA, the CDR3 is TGTGCCAGCAGCGAAACTAGCGTGGGTGCCAATGAGCAGTTCTTC.

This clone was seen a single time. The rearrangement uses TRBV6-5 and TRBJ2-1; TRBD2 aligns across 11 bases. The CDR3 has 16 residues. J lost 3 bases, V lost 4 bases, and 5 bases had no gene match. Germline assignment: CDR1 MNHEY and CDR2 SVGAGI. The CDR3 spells CASSLRLAGNYNEQFF. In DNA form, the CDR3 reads TGTGCCAGCAGTTTGCGACTAGCGGGGAACTACAATGAGCAGTTCTTC.

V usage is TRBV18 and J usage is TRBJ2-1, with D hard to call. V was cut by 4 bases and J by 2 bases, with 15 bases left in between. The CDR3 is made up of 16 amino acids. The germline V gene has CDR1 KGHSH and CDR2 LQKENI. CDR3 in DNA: TGTGCCAGCTCACGCGAATTGGCTGGCCCCTACAATGAGCAGTTCTTC. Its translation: CASSRELAGPYNEQFF.

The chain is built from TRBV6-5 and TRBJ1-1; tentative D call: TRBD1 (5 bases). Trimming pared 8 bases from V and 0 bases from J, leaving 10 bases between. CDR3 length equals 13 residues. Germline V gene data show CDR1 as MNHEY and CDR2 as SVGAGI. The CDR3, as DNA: TGTGCCAGCGGAAAGGGGATGAACACTGAAGCTTTCTTT. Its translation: CASGKGMNTEAFF.

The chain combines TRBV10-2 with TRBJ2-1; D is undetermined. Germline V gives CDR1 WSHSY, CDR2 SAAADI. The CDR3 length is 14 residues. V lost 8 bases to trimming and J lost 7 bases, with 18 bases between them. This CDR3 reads CASGVNRVANEQFF. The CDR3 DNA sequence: TGCGCCAGCGGGGTTAATCGAGTTGCAAATGAGCAGTTCTTC.

In DNA form, the CDR3 reads TGTGCCAGCAGGAGGACAGGGAAAACAGATACGCAGTATTTT. Translation: CASRRTGKTDTQYF. This sequence joins TRBV6-6 and TRBJ2-3; 8 positions match TRBD1. The CDR3 has 14 residues. The J segment lost 3 bases and the V segment lost 6 bases, leaving 5 bases of the junction unmatched. Looked up from germline, CDR1 is MNHNY and CDR2 is SVGAGI (reference sequence).

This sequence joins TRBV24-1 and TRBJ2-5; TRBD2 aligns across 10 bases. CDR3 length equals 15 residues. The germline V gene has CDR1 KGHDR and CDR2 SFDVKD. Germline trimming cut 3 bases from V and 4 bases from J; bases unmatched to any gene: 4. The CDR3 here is CATSDLSGGGETQYF. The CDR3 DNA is TGTGCCACCAGTGATCTGAGCGGGGGGGGAGAGACCCAGTACTTC.

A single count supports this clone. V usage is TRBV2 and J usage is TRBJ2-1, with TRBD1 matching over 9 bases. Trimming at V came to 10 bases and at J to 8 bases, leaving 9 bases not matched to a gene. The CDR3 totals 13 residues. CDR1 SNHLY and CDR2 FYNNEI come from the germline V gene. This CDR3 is CATLEQGAYEQFF. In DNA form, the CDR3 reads TGTGCCACCTTAGAACAGGGGGCCTATGAGCAGTTCTTC.

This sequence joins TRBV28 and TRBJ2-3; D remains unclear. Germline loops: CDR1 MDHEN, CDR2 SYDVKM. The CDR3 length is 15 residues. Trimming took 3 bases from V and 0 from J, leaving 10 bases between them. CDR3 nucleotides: TGTGCCAGCAGTTTTATCCGACATAGCACAGATACGCAGTATTTT. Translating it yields CASSFIRHSTDTQYF.

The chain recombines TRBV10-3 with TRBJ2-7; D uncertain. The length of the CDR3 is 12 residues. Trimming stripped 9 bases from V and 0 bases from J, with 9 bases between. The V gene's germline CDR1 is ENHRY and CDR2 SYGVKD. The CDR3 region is CAISTSSYEQYF. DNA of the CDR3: TGTGCCATTTCGACAAGCTCCTACGAGCAGTACTTC.

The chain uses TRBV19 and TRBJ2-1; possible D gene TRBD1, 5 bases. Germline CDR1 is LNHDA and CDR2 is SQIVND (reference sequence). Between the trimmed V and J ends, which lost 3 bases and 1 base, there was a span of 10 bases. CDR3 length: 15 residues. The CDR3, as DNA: TGTGCCAGTAGTATCCGGCCAGGGTCCTACAATGAGCAGTTCTTC. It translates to CASSIRPGSYNEQFF.

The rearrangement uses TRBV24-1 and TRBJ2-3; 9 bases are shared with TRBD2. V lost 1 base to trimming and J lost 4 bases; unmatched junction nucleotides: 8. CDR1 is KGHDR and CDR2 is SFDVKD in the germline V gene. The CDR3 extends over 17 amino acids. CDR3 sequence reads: CATSDLKKAGGADTQYF. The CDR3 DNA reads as TGTGCCACCAGTGATTTAAAAAAGGCGGGAGGGGCAGATACGCAGTATTTT.